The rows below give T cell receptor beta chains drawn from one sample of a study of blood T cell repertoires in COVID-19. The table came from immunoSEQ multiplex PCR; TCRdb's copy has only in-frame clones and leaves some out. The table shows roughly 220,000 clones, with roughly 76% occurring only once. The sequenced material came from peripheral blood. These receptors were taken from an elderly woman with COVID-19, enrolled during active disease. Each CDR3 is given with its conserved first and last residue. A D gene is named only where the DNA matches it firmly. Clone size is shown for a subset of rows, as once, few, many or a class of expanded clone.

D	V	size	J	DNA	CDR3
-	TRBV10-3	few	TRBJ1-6	TGTGCCATCAGTGATTGGCAACAGCATTCACCCCTCCACTTT	CAISDWQQHSPLHF
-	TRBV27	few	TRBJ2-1	TGTGCCAGCAGTTTAAGGAGGGCCCACAATGAGCAGTTCTTC	CASSLRRAHNEQFF
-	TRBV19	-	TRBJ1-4	TGTGCCAGTTCACAGGGCCCTAATGAAAAACTGTTTTTT	CASSQGPNEKLFF
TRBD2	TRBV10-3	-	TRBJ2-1	TGTGCCATCAGCCCGACTAGCGGGAAATACAATGAGCAGTTCTTC	CAISPTSGKYNEQFF
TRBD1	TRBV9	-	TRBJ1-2	TGTGCCAGCTCGACAGGGGGAGGCTACACCTTC	CASSTGGGYTF
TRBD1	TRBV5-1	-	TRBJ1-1	TGCGCCAGCAGCCTTGGACAGGGGAGGGCTGAAGCTTTCTTT	CASSLGQGRAEAFF
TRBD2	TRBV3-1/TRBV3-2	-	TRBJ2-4	TGTGCCAGCAGCCAAGAAACTGGCGGGGGGGGTCAAAACATTCAGTACTTC	CASSQETGGGGQNIQYF
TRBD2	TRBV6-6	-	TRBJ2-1	TGTGCCAGCAGTCCGACTAGCGGGAGCTACAATGAGCAGTTCTTC	CASSPTSGSYNEQFF
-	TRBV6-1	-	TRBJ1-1	TGTGCCAGCAGTGAAGGGGGCGGCACTGAAGCTTTCTTT	CASSEGGGTEAFF
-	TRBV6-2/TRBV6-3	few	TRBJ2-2	TGTGCCAGCAGTTACGCAGGGTGGAACACCGGGGAGCTGTTTTTT	CASSYAGWNTGELFF
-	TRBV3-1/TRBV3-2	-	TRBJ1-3	TGTGCCAGCAGCCTGACAGGTCTAGAAGGAAACACCATATATTTT	CASSLTGLEGNTIYF
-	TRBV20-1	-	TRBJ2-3	TGCAGTGCTAGAATCAGAGATACGCAGTATTTT	CSARIRDTQYF
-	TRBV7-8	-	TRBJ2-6	TGTGCCAGCAGCTTTACTGGGGCCAACGTCCTGACTTTC	CASSFTGANVLTF
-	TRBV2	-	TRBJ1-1	TGTGCCAGCAGTTTGACAGAGGCTGAAGCTTTCTTT	CASSLTEAEAFF
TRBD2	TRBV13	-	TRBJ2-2	TGTGCCAGCAGCCCGCGGACTAGCGGGCTTATCACCGGGGAGCTGTTTTTT	CASSPRTSGLITGELFF
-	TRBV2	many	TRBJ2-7	TGTGCCAGCAGTAGGGGAACATATTCCTACGAGCAGTACTTC	CASSRGTYSYEQYF
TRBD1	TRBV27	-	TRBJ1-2	TGTGCCAGCAGTCGGACAGGGTGGATCGGCTACACCTTC	CASSRTGWIGYTF
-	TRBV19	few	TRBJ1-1	TGTGCCAGTACCCCACCAACAGTCAACACTGAAGCTTTCTTT	CASTPPTVNTEAFF
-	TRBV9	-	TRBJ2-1	TGTGCCAGCAGCCCCAGCGGGAATGAGCAGTTCTTC	CASSPSGNEQFF
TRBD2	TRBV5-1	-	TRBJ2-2	TGCGCCAGCAGCGGTCGGCGCGGGACTATCCCCGGGGAGCTGTTTTTT	CASSGRRGTIPGELFF
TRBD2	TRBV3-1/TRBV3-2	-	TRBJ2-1	TGTGCCAGCAGCCAGGCACTAGCGGGGGGGCCTGGTGAGCAGTTCTTC	CASSQALAGGPGEQFF
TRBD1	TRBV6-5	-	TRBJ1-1	TGTGCCAGCAGCCGACAGGGTGAAGCTTTCTTT	CASSRQGEAFF
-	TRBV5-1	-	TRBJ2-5	TGCGCCAGCAGCCTGCTAGTGTCGAAAGAGACCCAGTACTTC	CASSLLVSKETQYF
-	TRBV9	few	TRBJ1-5	TGTGCCAGCAGCGAAGGAGCCGGCCGAAATCAGCCCCAGCATTTT	CASSEGAGRNQPQHF
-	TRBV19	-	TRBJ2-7	TGTGCCAGTACCACGATGGGCCTCGGGGGAATCGAGCAGTACTTC	CASTTMGLGGIEQYF
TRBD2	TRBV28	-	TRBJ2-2	TGTGCCAGCAGTTTGCGCGGGAGGGCCACCGGGGAGCTGTTTTTT	CASSLRGRATGELFF
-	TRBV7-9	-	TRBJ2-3	TGTGCCAGCAGCTTCCCTGGGGCGGATACGCAGTATTTT	CASSFPGADTQYF